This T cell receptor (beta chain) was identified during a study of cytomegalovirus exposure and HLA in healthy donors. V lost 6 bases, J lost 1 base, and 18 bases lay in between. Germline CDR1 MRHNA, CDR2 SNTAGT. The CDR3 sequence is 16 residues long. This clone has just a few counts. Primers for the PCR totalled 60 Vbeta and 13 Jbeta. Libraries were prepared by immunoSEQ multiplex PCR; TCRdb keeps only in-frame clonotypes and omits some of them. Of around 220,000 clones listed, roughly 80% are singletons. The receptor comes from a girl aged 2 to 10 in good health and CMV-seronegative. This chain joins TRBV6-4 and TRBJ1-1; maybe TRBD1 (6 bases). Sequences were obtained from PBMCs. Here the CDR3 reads CASSPTFGGRNTEAFF. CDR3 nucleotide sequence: TGTGCCAGCAGCCCGACTTTTGGGGGCCGGAACACTGAAGCTTTCTTT.